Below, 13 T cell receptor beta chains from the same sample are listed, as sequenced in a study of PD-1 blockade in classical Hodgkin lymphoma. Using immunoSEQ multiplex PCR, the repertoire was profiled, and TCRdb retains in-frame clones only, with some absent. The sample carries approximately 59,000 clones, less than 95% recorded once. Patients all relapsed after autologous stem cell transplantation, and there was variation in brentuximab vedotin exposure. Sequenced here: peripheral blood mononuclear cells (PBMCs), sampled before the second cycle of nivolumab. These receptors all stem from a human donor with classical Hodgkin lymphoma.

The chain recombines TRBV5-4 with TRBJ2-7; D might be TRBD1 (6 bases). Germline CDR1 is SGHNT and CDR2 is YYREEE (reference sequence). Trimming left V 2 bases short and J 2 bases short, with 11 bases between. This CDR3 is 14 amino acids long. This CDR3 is CASSLRQDPYEQYF. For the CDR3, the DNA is TGTGCCAGCAGCTTACGACAGGACCCCTACGAGCAGTACTTC. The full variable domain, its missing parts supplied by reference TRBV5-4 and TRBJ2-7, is ETGVTQSPTHLIKTRGQQVTLRCSSQSGHNTVSWYQQALGQGPQFIFQYYREEENGRGNFPPRFSGLQFPNYSSELNVNALELDDSALYLCASSLRQDPYEQYFGPGTRLTVT.

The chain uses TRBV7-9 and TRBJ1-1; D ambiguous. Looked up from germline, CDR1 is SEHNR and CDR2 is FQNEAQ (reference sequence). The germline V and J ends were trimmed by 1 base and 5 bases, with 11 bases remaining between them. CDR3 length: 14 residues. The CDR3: CASSLGEVTTEAFF. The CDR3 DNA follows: TGTGCCAGCAGCTTAGGGGAGGTTACGACTGAAGCTTTCTTT.

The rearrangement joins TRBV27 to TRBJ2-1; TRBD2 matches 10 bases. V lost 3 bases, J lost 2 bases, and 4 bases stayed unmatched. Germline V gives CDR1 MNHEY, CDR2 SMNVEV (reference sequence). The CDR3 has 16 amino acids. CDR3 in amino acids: CASSLTAGGPYNEQFF. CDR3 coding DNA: TGTGCCAGCAGTTTGACAGCGGGAGGGCCCTACAATGAGCAGTTCTTC.

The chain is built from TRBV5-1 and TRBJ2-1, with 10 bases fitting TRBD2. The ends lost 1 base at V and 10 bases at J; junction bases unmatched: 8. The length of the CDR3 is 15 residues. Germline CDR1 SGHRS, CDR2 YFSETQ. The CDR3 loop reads CASSLSLAGELEQFF. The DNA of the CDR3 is TGCGCCAGCAGCTTGAGTCTAGCGGGAGAATTGGAGCAGTTCTTC. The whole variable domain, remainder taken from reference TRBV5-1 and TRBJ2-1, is KAGVTQTPRYLIKTRGQQVTLSCSPISGHRSVSWYQQTPGQGLQFLFEYFSETQRNKGNFPGRFSGRQFSNSRSEMNVSTLELGDSALYLCASSLSLAGELEQFFGPGTRLTVL.

CDR3 residues: CASSLQGAVADTQYF. The CDR3 DNA reads as TGTGCCAGCTCTCTACAGGGGGCGGTCGCAGATACGCAGTATTTT. This chain connects TRBV18 to TRBJ2-3; TRBD1 matches 9 bases. Germline-derived CDR1 and CDR2 are KGHSH and LQKENI. V lost 6 bases to trimming and J lost 4 bases; unmatched junction nucleotides: 8. The CDR3 consists of 15 residues.

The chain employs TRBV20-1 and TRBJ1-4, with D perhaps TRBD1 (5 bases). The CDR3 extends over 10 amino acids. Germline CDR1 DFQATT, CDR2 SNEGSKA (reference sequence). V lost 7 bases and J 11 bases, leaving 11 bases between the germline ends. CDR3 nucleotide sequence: TGCAGTGTCAGGTGGGGGAAACTGTTTTTT. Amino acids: CSVRWGKLFF.

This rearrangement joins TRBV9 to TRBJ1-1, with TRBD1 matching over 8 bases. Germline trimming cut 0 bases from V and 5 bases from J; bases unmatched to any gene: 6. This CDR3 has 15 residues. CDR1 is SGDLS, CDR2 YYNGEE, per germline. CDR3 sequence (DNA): TGTGCCAGCAGCGTAGCTCCAGGGGGCTCTACTGAAGCTTTCTTT. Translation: CASSVAPGGSTEAFF.

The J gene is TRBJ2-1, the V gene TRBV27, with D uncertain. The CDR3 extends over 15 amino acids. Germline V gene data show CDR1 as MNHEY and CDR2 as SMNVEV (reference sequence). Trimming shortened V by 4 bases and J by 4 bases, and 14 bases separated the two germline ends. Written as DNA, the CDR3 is TGTGCCAGCAGTTCGTTGGGCCTGCTGTACAATGAGCAGTTCTTC. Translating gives CASSSLGLLYNEQFF.

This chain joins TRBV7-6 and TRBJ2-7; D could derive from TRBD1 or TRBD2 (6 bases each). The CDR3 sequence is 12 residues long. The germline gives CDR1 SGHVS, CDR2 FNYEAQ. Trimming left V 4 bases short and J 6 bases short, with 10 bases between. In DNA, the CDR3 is TGTGCCAGCAGCTCCAAGGGGGGCGAGCAGTACTTC. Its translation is CASSSKGGEQYF. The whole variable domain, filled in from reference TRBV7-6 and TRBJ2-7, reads GAGVSQSPRYKVTKRGQDVALRCDPISGHVSLYWYRQALGQGPEFLTYFNYEAQQDKSGLPNDRFSAERPEGSISTLTIQRTEQRDSAMYRCASSSKGGEQYFGPGTRLTVT.

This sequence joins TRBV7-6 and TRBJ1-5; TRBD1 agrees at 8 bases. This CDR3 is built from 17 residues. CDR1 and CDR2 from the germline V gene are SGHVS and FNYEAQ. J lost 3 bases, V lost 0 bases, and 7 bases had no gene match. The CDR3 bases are TGTGCCAGCAGCTTAGCGCTTACAGGGGGATCCAATCAGCCCCAGCATTTT. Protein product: CASSLALTGGSNQPQHF.

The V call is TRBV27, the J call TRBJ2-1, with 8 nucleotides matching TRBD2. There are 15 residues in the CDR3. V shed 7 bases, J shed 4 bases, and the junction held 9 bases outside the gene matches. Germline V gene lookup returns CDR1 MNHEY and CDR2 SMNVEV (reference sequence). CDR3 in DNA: TGTGCCAGCACGACAGCGGGAGCTTGGTACAATGAGCAGTTCTTC. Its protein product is CASTTAGAWYNEQFF.

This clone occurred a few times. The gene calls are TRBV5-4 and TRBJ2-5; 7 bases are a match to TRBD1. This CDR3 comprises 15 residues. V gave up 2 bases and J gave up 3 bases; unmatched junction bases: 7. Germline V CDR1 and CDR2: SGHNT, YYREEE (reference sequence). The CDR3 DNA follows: TGTGCCAGCAGCTTAAGGACAGGTTCTGAAGAGACCCAGTACTTC. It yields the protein CASSLRTGSEETQYF.

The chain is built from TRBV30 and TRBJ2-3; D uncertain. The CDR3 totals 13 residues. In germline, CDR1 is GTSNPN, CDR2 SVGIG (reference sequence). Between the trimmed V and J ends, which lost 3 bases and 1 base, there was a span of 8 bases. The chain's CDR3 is CAWRQAGTDTQYF. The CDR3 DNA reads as TGTGCCTGGAGGCAGGCGGGCACAGATACGCAGTATTTT.